One T cell receptor (beta chain) is described in this entry. The antigen remains unidentified. This record comes from a study of graft-versus-host responses after intestinal transplantation. Study-level points and caveats: Some patients had graft-donor T cell macrochimerism. In their allografts, the ratios of graft-versus-host to host-versus-graft T cell clones were high.

Generated by immunoSEQ multiplex PCR, the TCRdb table keeps only in-frame clones and is missing some. The sample carries around 49,000 clones, 89% recorded once. This CDR3 contains 14 residues. CDR1 and CDR2 (germline): SGHVS, FNYEAQ. Trimming at V came to 5 bases and at J to 4 bases, leaving 8 bases not matched to a gene. The chain links TRBV7-6 to TRBJ2-7; 7 bases are shared with TRBD1. This receptor was obtained from a human donor who was the organ donor for an intestinal transplant. Sequenced material: unstimulated CD4+ T cells sorted from spleen or lymph node cells, taken before transplant. CDR3 region: CASSPWDSKYEQYF. The CDR3 bases are TGTGCCAGCAGCCCATGGGACAGCAAATACGAGCAGTACTTC.